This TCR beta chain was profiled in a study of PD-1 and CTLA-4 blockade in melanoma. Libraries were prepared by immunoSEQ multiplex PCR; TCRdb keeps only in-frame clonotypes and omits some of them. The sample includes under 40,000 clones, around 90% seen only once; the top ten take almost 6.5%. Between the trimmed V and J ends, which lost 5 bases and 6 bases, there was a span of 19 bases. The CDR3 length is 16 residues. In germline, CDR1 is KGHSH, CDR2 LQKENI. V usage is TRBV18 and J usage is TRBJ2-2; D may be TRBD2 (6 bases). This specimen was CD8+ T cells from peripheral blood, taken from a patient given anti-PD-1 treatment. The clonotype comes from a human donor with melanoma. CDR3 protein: CASSAPTRVHAGELFF. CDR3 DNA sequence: TGTGCCAGCTCAGCCCCGACTAGGGTTCATGCCGGGGAGCTGTTTTTT.